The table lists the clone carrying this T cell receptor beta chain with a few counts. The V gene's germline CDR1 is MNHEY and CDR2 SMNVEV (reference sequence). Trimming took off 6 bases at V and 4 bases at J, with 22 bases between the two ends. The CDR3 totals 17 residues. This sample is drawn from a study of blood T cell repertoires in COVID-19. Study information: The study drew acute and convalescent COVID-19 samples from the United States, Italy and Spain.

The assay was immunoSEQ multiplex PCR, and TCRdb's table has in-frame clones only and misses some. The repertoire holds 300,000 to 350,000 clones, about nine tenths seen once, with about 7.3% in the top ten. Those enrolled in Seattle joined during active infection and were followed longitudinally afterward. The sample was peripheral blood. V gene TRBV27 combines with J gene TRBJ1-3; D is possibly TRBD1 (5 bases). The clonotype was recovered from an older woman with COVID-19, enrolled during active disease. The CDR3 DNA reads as TGTGCCAGCAGCTTCTTCCCCGCGGGGGAAGAGGGAAACACCATATATTTT. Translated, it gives CASSFFPAGEEGNTIYF.